These 30 T cell receptor beta chains were sequenced from one sample in a study of T cell changes during pregnancy in multiple sclerosis. Sequenced by immunoSEQ multiplex PCR; TCRdb stores in-frame clones only, minus some. Of around 95,000 clones in the sample, about 90% are singletons; the top ten hold 1.9%. This specimen consisted of peripheral blood, obtained after pregnancy. These receptors all come from a female donor with multiple sclerosis, enrolled in a pregnancy study.

This chain connects TRBV27 to TRBJ1-2; 12 bases are shared with TRBD1. The CDR3 length is 15 residues. The trim removed 11 bases at V and 2 bases at J, leaving 9 bases unmatched. In germline, CDR1 is MNHEY, CDR2 SMNVEV (reference sequence). The CDR3 is CASSGTGGANYGYTF. The CDR3 region has the DNA TGTGCCTCTTCGGGGACAGGGGGCGCAAACTATGGCTACACCTTC.

In nucleotides, the CDR3 is TGTGCCTGGAAACTAGCCCACACAGATACGCAGTATTTT. Translated, it gives CAWKLAHTDTQYF. V gene TRBV30 combines with J gene TRBJ2-3; D might be TRBD2 (6 bases). From germline, CDR1 is GTSNPN and CDR2 SVGIG (reference sequence). The CDR3 runs to 13 residues. V was trimmed by 4 bases and J by 2 bases, leaving 10 bases between them.

This chain joins TRBV4-1 and TRBJ1-2; D not certain. The V end was cut by 3 bases, the J end by 4 bases, with 9 bases between. The CDR3 contains 13 residues. Germline values: CDR1 MGHRA, CDR2 YSYEKL. The CDR3 region has the DNA TGCGCCAGCAGCCAGACGGGAACCTATGGCTACACCTTC. It specifies CASSQTGTYGYTF.

The chain links TRBV25-1 to TRBJ1-3, with D possibly matching TRBD1 (5 bases). The CDR3 spans 15 residues. Germline V gene lookup returns CDR1 MGHDK and CDR2 SYGVNS. V was trimmed by 3 bases and J by 0 bases, leaving 9 bases between them. The DNA for the CDR3 is TGTGCCAGCAGTGACAGGGTTGGCTCTGGAAACACCATATATTTT. Its protein product is CASSDRVGSGNTIYF.

V usage is TRBV11-2 and J usage is TRBJ1-1; possibly TRBD1 for D (6 bases). The CDR3 extends over 14 amino acids. With 3 bases removed from V and 5 bases from J, the gap between germline ends came to 13 bases. Germline values: CDR1 SGHAT, CDR2 FQNNGV. CDR3 in amino acids: CASSFGQYSTEAFF. For the CDR3, the DNA is TGTGCCAGCAGCTTTGGACAGTATTCGACTGAAGCTTTCTTT.

V and J are TRBV27 and TRBJ1-2, with 8 bases matching TRBD1. CDR1 and CDR2 (germline): MNHEY, SMNVEV (reference sequence). This CDR3 is 16 amino acids long. The V segment lost 2 bases and the J segment 4 bases; nucleotides outside the gene matches: 9. The CDR3 protein is CASSLTGGTYFYGYTF. The CDR3 DNA reads TGTGCCAGCAGTTTAACAGGGGGGACCTATTTCTATGGCTACACCTTC.

The chain carries TRBV5-1 and TRBJ1-2, with 8 bases aligning to TRBD1. Germline V lookup: CDR1 SGHRS, CDR2 YFSETQ. The CDR3 extends over 14 amino acids. With V trimmed by 4 bases and J by 4 bases, 6 bases remained unmatched. In DNA form, the CDR3 reads TGCGCCAGCAGCCCAGGGGGCGGATTCTATGGCTACACCTTC. This codes for CASSPGGGFYGYTF. The whole variable domain, filled in from reference TRBV5-1 and TRBJ1-2, reads KAGVTQTPRYLIKTRGQQVTLSCSPISGHRSVSWYQQTPGQGLQFLFEYFSETQRNKGNFPGRFSGRQFSNSRSEMNVSTLELGDSALYLCASSPGGGFYGYTFGSGTRLTVV.

The V call is TRBV15, the J call TRBJ2-7; the match to TRBD1 covers 7 bases. Germline V gives CDR1 LNHNV, CDR2 YYDKDF (reference sequence). V gave up 8 bases and J gave up 3 bases; unmatched junction bases: 10. The CDR3 runs to 14 residues. The CDR3 nucleotides read TGTGCCACCGGCTTCGGCCGGGACAGCTACGAGCAGTACTTC. Its translation is CATGFGRDSYEQYF.

This chain uses TRBV18 with TRBJ1-5, with a weak D call TRBD1 (5 bases). The length of the CDR3 is 14 residues. V was cut by 3 bases and J by 6 bases, with 12 bases left in between. The germline V gene has CDR1 KGHSH and CDR2 LQKENI. For the CDR3, the DNA is TGTGCCAGCTCACCCAAGGGGATTGGTCAGCCCCAGCATTTT. Its protein is CASSPKGIGQPQHF.

The chain carries TRBV9 and TRBJ1-3; D remains unclear. Deletions cut 4 bases from V and 3 bases from J, with 11 bases between. The CDR3 has 14 amino acids. Germline CDR1 reads SGDLS; CDR2 reads YYNGEE. The CDR3: CASSPEIGGNTIYF. DNA of the CDR3: TGTGCCAGCAGCCCGGAGATTGGTGGAAACACCATATATTTT.

This chain joins TRBV18 and TRBJ1-4; 7 nucleotides agree with TRBD1. Germline V gene data show CDR1 as KGHSH and CDR2 as LQKENI. The CDR3 length is 16 residues. Losses at the gene ends were 3 bases for V and 8 bases for J; bases not matched to a gene: 12. In nucleotides, the CDR3 is TGTGCCAGCTCACCGGGGGCACCGGGACAGCACGAAAAACTGTTTTTT. Residues: CASSPGAPGQHEKLFF.

The V gene is TRBV7-2, the J gene TRBJ2-7, with TRBD2 matching over 7 bases. The CDR3 runs 15 residues. In germline, CDR1 is SGHTA, CDR2 FQGNSA. V shed 1 base and J 2 bases; nucleotides not matched to a gene: 5. DNA for the CDR3: TGTGCCAGCAGCTTAGGTGGGAGGGGTCCCTACGAGCAGTACTTC. It codes for CASSLGGRGPYEQYF. Based on the CDR3 plus reference TRBV7-2 and TRBJ2-7, the full variable domain is GAGVSQSPSNKVTEKGKDVELRCDPISGHTALYWYRQSLGQGLEFLIYFQGNSAPDKSGLPSDRFSAERTGGSVSTLTIQRTQQEDSAVYLCASSLGGRGPYEQYFGPGTRLTVT.

This chain joins TRBV28 and TRBJ1-1, with TRBD1 matching 9 bases. The CDR3 is 14 residues long. From germline, CDR1 is MDHEN and CDR2 SYDVKM. The trim removed 7 bases at V and 2 bases at J, leaving 5 bases unmatched. The CDR3 here is CASIADRGNTEAFF. CDR3 nucleotide sequence: TGTGCCAGCATAGCGGACAGGGGAAACACTGAAGCTTTCTTT.

The chain carries TRBV7-6 and TRBJ2-1, with 11 bases matching TRBD2. Germline assignment: CDR1 SGHVS and CDR2 FNYEAQ. This CDR3 spans 16 amino acids. With 0 bases clipped from V and 7 bases from J, the junction kept 5 bases outside the gene matches. CDR3 nucleotides: TGTGCCAGCAGCTTAGCTAGCGGGGGGGCCTTTAATGAGCAGTTCTTC. Its translation is CASSLASGGAFNEQFF. Full variable domain (missing parts from reference TRBV7-6 and TRBJ2-1): GAGVSQSPRYKVTKRGQDVALRCDPISGHVSLYWYRQALGQGPEFLTYFNYEAQQDKSGLPNDRFSAERPEGSISTLTIQRTEQRDSAMYRCASSLASGGAFNEQFFGPGTRLTVL.

The genes are TRBV27 and TRBJ2-7, with TRBD2 matching over 10 bases. The V segment lost 0 bases and the J segment 3 bases; nucleotides outside the gene matches: 11. The CDR3 is 18 amino acids. The V gene's germline CDR1 is MNHEY and CDR2 SMNVEV (reference sequence). For the CDR3, the DNA is TGTGCCAGCAGTTTATCCGCCAGCGGGAGGGCCGAGGTCTACGAGCAGTACTTC. It encodes CASSLSASGRAEVYEQYF.

The V call is TRBV27, the J call TRBJ2-2; tentative D call: TRBD1 (6 bases). CDR1 MNHEY and CDR2 SMNVEV come from the germline V gene (reference sequence). The CDR3 totals 16 residues. Trimming left V 4 bases short and J 4 bases short, with 16 bases between. CDR3 residues: CASSSQGIRSTGELFF. CDR3 in DNA: TGTGCCAGCAGTTCGCAGGGGATCCGGAGCACCGGGGAGCTGTTTTTT.

The genes are TRBV5-1 and TRBJ1-4; maybe TRBD1 (5 bases). V was shortened by 0 bases and J by 3 bases, with 6 bases between the two germline ends. Per germline, CDR1 SGHRS and CDR2 YFSETQ. The length of the CDR3 is 14 residues. The CDR3: CASSLEGANEKLFF. CDR3 nucleotide sequence: TGCGCCAGCAGCTTGGAAGGGGCTAATGAAAAACTGTTTTTT.

The chain couples TRBV2 to TRBJ1-6; 7 bases agree with TRBD1. The V gene's germline CDR1 is SNHLY and CDR2 FYNNEI. J lost 9 bases, V lost 7 bases, and 9 bases had no gene match. The CDR3 length is 14 residues. The CDR3: CASNYRGEGSPLHF. CDR3 nucleotides: TGTGCCAGCAATTACAGGGGTGAGGGTTCACCCCTCCACTTT.

In this sample, this clone turned up once. The chain carries TRBV30 and TRBJ2-2; TRBD2 matches 7 bases. The CDR3 runs to 15 residues. V lost 3 bases and J lost 1; bases outside the gene matches: 5. The germline V gene encodes CDR1 GTSNPN and CDR2 SVGIG (reference sequence). CDR3 nucleotides: TGTGCCTGGAGGGGGGGAGGGAAGAACACCGGGGAGCTGTTTTTT. Amino acids: CAWRGGGKNTGELFF. The whole variable domain, filled in from reference TRBV30 and TRBJ2-2, reads SQTIHQWPATLVQPVGSPLSLECTVEGTSNPNLYWYRQAAGRGLQLLFYSVGIGQISSEVPQNLSASRPQDRQFILSSKKLLLSDSGFYLCAWRGGGKNTGELFFGEGSRLTVL.

As to this clone: One end of the junction does not line up with germline, which may come from a read error. The J gene is TRBJ1-6, the V gene TRBV6-1, with D possibly being TRBD1 (6 bases). The CDR3 contains 17 residues. Per the germline V gene, CDR1 is MNHNS and CDR2 is SASEGT. The CDR3 DNA reads as TGTGCCAGCAGGGAAGCCGGACAGTTCGGGTATAATTCACCCCTCCACTTT. It yields the protein CASREAGQFGYNSPLHF.

The chain is built from TRBV29-1 and TRBJ2-2; D possibly corresponds to TRBD1 (6 bases). CDR3 length equals 14 residues. In germline, CDR1 is SQVTM, CDR2 ANQGSEA. V was clipped by 4 bases and J by 5 bases, with 14 bases between them. The CDR3 sequence: CSVVTGWDTGELFF. CDR3 DNA: TGCAGCGTTGTAACAGGGTGGGATACCGGGGAGCTGTTTTTT.

Here the CDR3 reads CASSPGLAGGSDTQYF. The CDR3 coding sequence is TGCGCCAGCAGCCCAGGACTAGCGGGGGGATCAGATACGCAGTATTTT. This chain connects TRBV4-3 to TRBJ2-3; TRBD2 aligns across 14 bases. The J segment lost 4 bases and the V segment lost 4 bases, leaving 4 bases of the junction unmatched. The CDR3 spans 16 residues. CDR1 and CDR2 from the germline V gene are LGHNA and YSLEER.

J is TRBJ2-7 and V is TRBV5-1; TRBD1 is a possible D gene (6 bases). Looked up from germline, CDR1 is SGHRS and CDR2 is YFSETQ. This CDR3 has 15 amino acids. Trimming left V 4 bases short and J 4 bases short, with 18 bases between. The CDR3 sequence is CASSVRQVGFYEQYF. In nucleotides, the CDR3 is TGCGCCAGCAGCGTCAGACAGGTTGGATTTTACGAGCAGTACTTC.

J is TRBJ2-1 and V is TRBV6-6; tentative D call: TRBD1 (8 bases). CDR1 and CDR2 from the germline V gene are MNHNY and SVGAGI (reference sequence). With 7 bases removed from V and 9 bases from J, the gap between germline ends came to 19 bases. CDR3 length: 14 residues. CDR3 DNA sequence: TGTGCCAGCACCGGACAGGGAGGGTTCGGTGAGCAGTTCTTC. This gives the protein CASTGQGGFGEQFF.

The CDR3 DNA follows: TGTGCCACAAGGGGGCTCCTCTCCTACGAGCAGTACTTC. This sequence encodes CATRGLLSYEQYF. V is TRBV6-5 and J is TRBJ2-7, with 7 bases aligning to TRBD1. Trimming removed 10 bases from V and 0 bases from J; junction bases left unmatched: 6. In germline, CDR1 is MNHEY, CDR2 SVGAGI. This CDR3 is built from 13 residues.

This chain uses TRBV7-9 with TRBJ2-7; 9 positions agree with TRBD2. The germline gives CDR1 SEHNR, CDR2 FQNEAQ (reference sequence). V dropped 3 bases and J dropped 6; count of bases not matched to a gene: 9. The CDR3 contains 15 residues. The CDR3 reads CASSLASGIGGEQYF. The CDR3 DNA reads as TGTGCCAGCAGCTTGGCTAGCGGGATAGGAGGCGAGCAGTACTTC.

In regard to this clone: This sample also contains other DNA sequences that code for the same CDR3. The chain employs TRBV29-1 and TRBJ2-5; no clear D. V lost 4 bases and J lost 4, with 4 bases in between. This CDR3 has 10 amino acids. Germline CDR1 is SQVTM and CDR2 is ANQGSEA. CDR3 protein: CSVGGETQYF. CDR3 DNA: TGCAGCGTTGGAGGAGAGACCCAGTACTTC.

The rearrangement joins TRBV6-5 to TRBJ2-3; 8 bases align to TRBD2. The germline V gene has CDR1 MNHEY and CDR2 SVGAGI. This CDR3 has 14 residues. V shed 4 bases and J 4 bases; nucleotides not matched to a gene: 4. DNA of the CDR3: TGTGCCAGCAGTTTTGCCGGGGGGGCAGATACGCAGTATTTT. Its protein product is CASSFAGGADTQYF.

This sequence joins TRBV27 and TRBJ2-7, with 11 bases matching TRBD1. The junction had 4 bases not matched to a gene; V was cut back by 3 bases and J by 6 bases. There are 14 residues in the CDR3. Germline CDR1 MNHEY, CDR2 SMNVEV (reference sequence). This chain's CDR3 is CASSFLGQGVEQYF. The CDR3 DNA sequence: TGTGCCAGCAGTTTTCTGGGACAGGGGGTCGAGCAGTACTTC.

Written as DNA, the CDR3 is TGTGCCAGCAGTTACTATAGGACTAGCGCTCCCTACGAGCAGTACTTC. This gives the protein CASSYYRTSAPYEQYF. V is TRBV6-5 and J is TRBJ2-7; TRBD2 matches at 9 bases. V lost 1 base, J lost 2 bases, and 6 bases stayed unmatched. CDR3 size: 16 residues. Germline assignment: CDR1 MNHEY and CDR2 SVGAGI.